The sequence of this TCR beta chain was determined in a study of blood T cell repertoires in COVID-19. The assay was immunoSEQ multiplex PCR, and TCRdb's table has in-frame clones only and misses some. The sample holds more than 90,000 clones, around three quarters seen once. Germline CDR1 and CDR2: SGHTA and FQGNSA. This CDR3 spans 16 amino acids. J gave up 6 bases and V 3 bases, and 9 bases lay outside the gene matches. Sequencing was done on a sample of peripheral blood. This chain uses TRBV7-2 with TRBJ2-3; the match to TRBD2 covers 10 bases. The sequence was obtained from a man between 70 and 80 years old with acute or convalescent COVID-19. As DNA, the CDR3 is TGTGCCAGCAGCTTTTGGTTAGCGGGGGGCGGCGATACGCAGTATTTT. It specifies CASSFWLAGGGDTQYF.